This T cell receptor (beta chain) emerged from a study of T cells after yellow fever vaccination. TCRdb reprocessed the 5' RACE reads via MiXCR and lists one record per CDR3 protein. The sample has approximately 250,000 distinct CDR3 sequences, 3.6% seen once. Findings and limits, study-wide: Clonotypes shared by both compartments, CD4 and CD8, made up a small share. Boosting was followed by the reappearance of most primary-vaccination clones (less than 98% CD4, about 88% CD8).

In germline, CDR1 is GTSNPN, CDR2 SVGIG (reference sequence). Trimming stripped 2 bases from V and 14 bases from J, with 15 bases between. This CDR3 contains 11 residues. In this sample, this clonotype turned up many times. No antigen is known for it. The receptor comes from a man aged 18 to 29 who received the YFV17D yellow fever vaccine. Sequenced here: PBMCs, sampled 15 days after the yellow fever booster vaccination. The V call is TRBV30, the J call TRBJ1-2, with unresolved D. CDR3 DNA: TGTGCCTGGAGTCCCCCCGACGGGATTACCTTC. Translated, it gives CAWSPPDGITF.